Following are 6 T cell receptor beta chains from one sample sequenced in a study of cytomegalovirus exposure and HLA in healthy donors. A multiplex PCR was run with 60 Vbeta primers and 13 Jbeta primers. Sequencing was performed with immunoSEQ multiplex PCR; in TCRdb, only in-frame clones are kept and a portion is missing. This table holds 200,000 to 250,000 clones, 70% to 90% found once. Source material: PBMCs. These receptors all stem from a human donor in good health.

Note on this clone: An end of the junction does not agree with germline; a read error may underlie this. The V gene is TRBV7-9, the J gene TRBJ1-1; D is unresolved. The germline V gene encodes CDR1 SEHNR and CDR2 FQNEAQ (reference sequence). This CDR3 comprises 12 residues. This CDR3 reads CSSSRTSPEAFF. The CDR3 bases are TGTTCCAGCAGCAGGACTTCACCTGAAGCTTTCTTT.

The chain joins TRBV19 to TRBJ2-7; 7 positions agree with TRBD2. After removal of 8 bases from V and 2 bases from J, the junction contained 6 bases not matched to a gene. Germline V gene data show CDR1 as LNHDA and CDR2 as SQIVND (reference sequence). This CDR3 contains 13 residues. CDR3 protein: CASGTAGAYEQYF. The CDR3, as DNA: TGTGCCAGTGGTACGGCGGGGGCCTACGAGCAGTACTTC.

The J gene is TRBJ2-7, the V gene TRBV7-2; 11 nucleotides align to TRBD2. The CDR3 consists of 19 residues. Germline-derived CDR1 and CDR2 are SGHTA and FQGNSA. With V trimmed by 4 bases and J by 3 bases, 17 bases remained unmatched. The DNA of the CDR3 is TGTGCCAGCAGCTCCGAGGGTAGCGGGAGGGCCCGACCGTTCTACGAGCAGTACTTC. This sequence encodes CASSSEGSGRARPFYEQYF. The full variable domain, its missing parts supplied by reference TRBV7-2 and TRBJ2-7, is GAGVSQSPSNKVTEKGKDVELRCDPISGHTALYWYRQSLGQGLEFLIYFQGNSAPDKSGLPSDRFSAERTGGSVSTLTIQRTQQEDSAVYLCASSSEGSGRARPFYEQYFGPGTRLTVT.

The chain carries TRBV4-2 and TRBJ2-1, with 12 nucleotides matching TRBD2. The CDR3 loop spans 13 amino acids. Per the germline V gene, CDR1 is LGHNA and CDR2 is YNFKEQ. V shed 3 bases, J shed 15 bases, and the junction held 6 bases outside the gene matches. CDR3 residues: CASSQGGLAGPFF. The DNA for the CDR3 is TGTGCCAGCAGCCAGGGCGGACTAGCGGGACCGTTCTTC.

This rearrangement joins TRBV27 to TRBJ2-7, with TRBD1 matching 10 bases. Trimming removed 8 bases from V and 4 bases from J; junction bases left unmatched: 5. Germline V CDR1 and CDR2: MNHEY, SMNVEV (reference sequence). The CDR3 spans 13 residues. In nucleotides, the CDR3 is TGTGCCAGCCGAGGGACAGGGGTTTACGAGCAGTACTTC. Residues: CASRGTGVYEQYF.

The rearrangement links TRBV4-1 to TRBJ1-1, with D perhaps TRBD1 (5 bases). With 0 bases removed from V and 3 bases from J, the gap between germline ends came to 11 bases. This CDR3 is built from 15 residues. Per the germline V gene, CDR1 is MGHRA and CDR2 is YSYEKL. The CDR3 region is CASSQDRGDYTEAFF. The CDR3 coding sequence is TGCGCCAGCAGCCAAGACCGGGGGGATTACACTGAAGCTTTCTTT.